Many counts were recorded for the clone carrying this T cell receptor (beta chain). Its antigen is unknown. A single record per CDR3 protein comes from TCRdb applying MiXCR to the 5' RACE reads. In the table there are under 70,000 distinct CDR3 sequences, 3% to 4% of which are singletons. CDR3 length: 14 residues. Trimming removed 4 bases from V and 1 base from J, with 11 bases in between. CDR1 and CDR2 (germline): SGHKS, YYEKEE (reference sequence). The data are from a study of neurological immune-mediated disorders. Study-wide results and caveats: It was the repertoires of 18 of 34 multiple sclerosis patients that phylogenetic grouping placed in one related-CDR3 cluster, which is a possible signature.

This TCR derives from a woman aged 50 to 60 with multiple sclerosis. The sample taken for sequencing was PBMCs. The chain carries TRBV5-5 and TRBJ1-1; the D is unclear. The CDR3 DNA reads as TGTGCCAGCAGCCGCGAGATAGGGAACACTGAAGCTTTCTTT. Its protein is CASSREIGNTEAFF.